Reported below is one T cell receptor beta chain. It lacks a known antigen. No much larger clonotype is one base removed from it; base qualities were not supplied. According to the germline V gene, CDR1 reads SGDLS and CDR2 reads YYNGEE. From its cysteine to its phenylalanine, the CDR3 spans 12 amino acids. CDR3 DNA is the only sequence kept; it has 36 bases, read in frame from the first base. The junction shows trimming of 3 bases on V and 11 bases on J, plus 13 bases between the germline ends. The donors were healthy, HIV-negative adults with no recently reported acute infections or vaccinations. Only Caucasian adults living in Nashville, Tennessee, USA were represented among the donors. Magnetic negative selection was used to enrich CD4+ T cells, after which naive cells were positively selected on CD45RA and the negative fraction became the memory subset. Blood was collected by leukapheresis, and PBMCs were isolated by Ficoll-Histopaque density gradient centrifugation and then cryopreserved in liquid nitrogen vapor phase. Purity and quantity of every magnetically sorted T cell population were checked by analytical flow cytometry. From each sorted fraction, genomic DNA was isolated and quantified by UV absorbance on a Nanodrop 2000c.

The source of the sample is a study of shared clonotypes between healthy human individuals (dated by TCRdb to about 2020). For the study in its entirety: The cohort included three men and a couple of women between 18 and 49 years of age. Per donor, three plates each were used for CD4 naive and CD4 memory, two for CD8 naive, and one for CD8 memory. Blood TCR repertoires of about 5 healthy adults were deeply sequenced to estimate repertoire size and the extent of clonotype sharing between individuals. To increase sequencing depth and limit assay-specific biases, TCR repertoire library preparation and sequencing were carried out by different laboratories using diverse techniques. Leukapheresis yielded between about 0.9 and 9.5 billion PBMCs per donor.

TCR CDR3 regions were amplified from genomic DNA by multiplex PCR using the deep immunoSEQ assay. Genomic DNA extracted from each cell subset was distributed evenly over all wells of several immunoSEQ 96-well plates, and each plate served as one replicate. For sorted subsets, approximately 210 ng genomic DNA, equal to 25,000 to 35,000 T cell genomes, was loaded into each replicate PCR. Purified libraries were measured with a Qubit 3.0 fluorometer, size-checked on a Bioanalyzer 2100, and measured again with the KAPA Library Quantification kit. Each immunoSEQ 96-well plate was sequenced on its own single-read 150-cycle Illumina NextSeq 550 flow cell. The authors' pipeline ran thus. Because the immunoSEQ output included only junctional sequences and no quality scores, the filtering could not be the same as the filtering used for full-length reads. Sequences were annotated with PyIR, a Python wrapper for IgBLAST v1.9, and V/J genes and CDR3 were assigned using IMGT germline references. Reads were filtered out if the reads had weak V/J assignments (E-value above 1e-6), no CDR3, stop codons, out-of-frame junctions, or ambiguous translated residues. V3J clonotypes were defined by identical inferred V gene, J gene, and CDR3 amino acid sequence. The percentage overlap between two repertoires was calculated by dividing the number of shared unique clonotypes by the size of the smaller repertoire. Richness of each repertoire was evaluated using RTK rarefaction, the Chao1 estimator, and Recon v2.1 estimates of unobserved clonotypes. OLGA was used to compute generation probabilities for all TCRbeta clonotypes that the gDNA method yielded from a few donors. TCRdb took this table from immuneACCESS and kept in-frame rearrangements with V and J called. Such tables lack part of the clones; where checked against another copy, unresolved V genes explain under half of the gap, and the rest is unexplained. V and J calls and clone size come straight from that table; D and trimming were deduced from the DNA. In all, the sample holds about 710,000 clones, and 73% of those were seen once. More than 1.5% of the sample goes to the ten largest clones.

The research as a whole found: Incomplete sequencing was indicated by rarefaction of sorted-subset datasets, despite the large sequencing depth. The small number of donors limited the genetic and exposure-history diversity represented. Estimated clonotype richness was generally larger for naive than for memory subsets. Clonotypes shared by all four sorted-subset donors showed higher generation probabilities than non-shared clonotypes. Pairwise subsampling indicated that sequencing depth was expected to affect the degree of clonotype sharing among donors. Around 5% of naive CD4, more than 3% of naive CD8, roughly 2.5% of memory CD4, and around 0.4% of memory CD8 clonotypes were shared across several donors. Only blood was sampled, and tissue TCR repertoires likely differ from those in blood.

The sample comprised memory CD4+ T cells sorted from blood. The intended sense of this specimen's cell subset or site label: CD45RA-negative fraction. The sequence is built from TRBV9 and TRBJ2-3; the D gene is possibly TRBD1, with 5 bases matching. The origin of this receptor is a woman aged 25 to 45 in good health. CDR3 region: CASSDQGVRQYF. At the DNA level, the sequence is TGTGCCAGCAGCGACCAAGGGGTGAGGCAGTATTTT.